The clone carrying this T cell receptor beta chain was observed many times. TCR beta CDR3 sequences were amplified from RNA transcripts. A first-round RT-PCR of the TCR CDR3 used the HTBI primer set. TCRdb analysed the multiplex PCR reads with MiXCR anew, one entry per CDR3 protein. The data hold 470,000 or so distinct CDR3 sequences, with roughly 20% observed a single time. The data were taken from a study of T cells in Graves' hyperthyroidism and ophthalmopathy. This TCR was sampled from a young man with Graves' hyperthyroidism. Specimen: blood.

The CDR3 DNA sequence: TGTGCCAGAAAGGGACAGCCGTACCAAGAGACCCAGTACTTC. Residues: CARKGQPYQETQYF. The genes are TRBV6-5 and TRBJ2-5; 7 bases fit TRBD1. The junction had 7 bases not matched to a gene; V was cut back by 9 bases and J by 0 bases. The V gene's germline CDR1 is MNHEY and CDR2 SVGAGI. The CDR3 sequence is 14 residues long.